These T cell receptor beta chains were read from a single sample in a study of CXCR3-negative and CXCR3-positive naive CD8 T cells. For each CDR3 protein, TCRdb gives one entry from its re-call of the 5' RACE reads, without DNA. With tens of thousands of distinct CDR3 sequences in the sample, the ten largest clones hold around 0.99%. Input material: naive CXCR3- CD8+ T cells from blood. The receptors here all came from a human donor in good health. Some clones in this sample may be carry-over from other donors' samples. CDR3s include the opening cysteine and the closing phenylalanine or tryptophan.

J,V,CDR3
TRBJ1-4,TRBV30,CAWTPVTNEKLFF
TRBJ2-7,TRBV27,CASRHIYRDPPQDEQYF
TRBJ2-3,TRBV11-2,CASILGGEDTQYF
TRBJ1-1,TRBV7-6,CASSPDRLTTEAFF
TRBJ2-7,TRBV7-9,CASSLGSWEQYF
TRBJ2-3,TRBV12-5,CASGPFDSGRAVGTDTQYF
TRBJ2-6,TRBV18,CASSPPRLLGPPGLFSGANVLTF
TRBJ2-7,TRBV7-9,CASSTAYGGEQYF
TRBJ2-5,TRBV4-1,CASSQATGETQYF
TRBJ2-7,TRBV7-2,CASSSEQSSYEQYF